This T cell receptor (beta chain) was identified during a study of neoadjuvant anti-PD-1 for oral cavity cancer (dated by TCRdb to 2020 to 2022). At the level of the whole study: Three to four biweekly doses of nivolumab at 3 mg/kg were mostly administered to patients before curative-intent surgical resection. A fourth nivolumab dose was given around day 43 to patients without progression, and definitive surgical resection was performed in those patients on days 50-56. Patients with complete response, partial response or stable disease by RECIST 1.1 were defined as responders, whereas patients with progression were defined as non-responders. The parent correlative cohort had about 11 patients and a response rate of 30% to 35%. General findings and caveats noted by the study authors: Within PBMCs, T cell clonality (Gini index) was significantly higher in non-responders than responders after neoadjuvant nivolumab. Higher pretreatment blood TCRbeta clonality and lower post-treatment tumor TCRbeta clonality were correlated with higher pretreatment blood Treg/Th17 ratios. The TCR analyses had only a few patients in each response group, and the authors called for validation in larger cohorts.

The time point label here, explained by the study, means: after neoadjuvant nivolumab, at surgical resection. Patients were newly diagnosed with stage II-IVA oral cavity squamous cell carcinoma and had received no prior systemic or radiation treatment. Everyone in the cohort had locally advanced, HPV-negative oral cavity squamous cell carcinoma. Peripheral blood mononuclear cells were analyzed directly and were not maintained or expanded in culture. The samples were obtained from a longitudinal correlative study of a single-arm phase II trial testing neoadjuvant nivolumab in oral cavity squamous cell carcinoma. Subject-matched pre- and post-treatment PBMCs and tumors from three responders and three non-responders were subjected to genomic DNA-based TCRbeta sequencing. Peripheral blood mononuclear cells were collected once before nivolumab treatment and again after treatment, at the time of surgery. Genomic DNA was isolated from PBMCs using the Maxwell RSC DNA from Cells kit.

The CDR3 starts with the cysteine, ends with the phenylalanine, and has 11 residues. Only the CDR3 DNA is retained, 33 bases long and in frame from the first base. Between the V and J ends, shortened by 4 bases and 4 bases respectively, the junction contains 8 bases. Looking up the germline V gene yields CDR1 SQVTM and CDR2 ANQGSEA. For deep sequencing, PBMC libraries mostly used roughly 470 ng of input genomic DNA, with six replicates for each sample. TCRbeta libraries were prepared with the immunoSEQ hsTCRbeta kit according to the manufacturer's instructions. The finished libraries were brought together in one pool at 2.5 to 3.5 nM, which was then read using an Illumina NovaSeq 6000 S4 flow cell. In the authors' own workflow: Raw data preprocessing and quality control were performed with the immunoSEQ Analyzer. The analysis was limited to productive rearrangements, and each clonotype was defined by a unique CDR3 amino acid sequence. Repertoire clonality was estimated as the Gini-Simpson index, computed with the R package tcR. Student's t test was used to compare Gini indices, while Pearson correlation assessed associations with tumor size change. TCRdb holds this immuneACCESS table with in-frame rearrangements only. Some clones are missing; in checked studies, unresolved V genes explain under half, and the rest has no known cause. That table gives V, J and clone size, and the DNA gave D and trimming. This sample holds about 9,600 clones; about three fifths were observed only once. The ten top clones hold 3% to 4% of the sample.

As for this clone: The antigen this receptor binds is unknown. No much larger clonotype is one base removed from it; base qualities were not supplied.

Material: PBMCs, obtained after nivolumab (anti-PD-1) treatment. Recombination linked TRBV29-1 to TRBJ2-7, with the D gene not clear enough to name. The receptor's source is a person between 35 and 79 years old with oral cavity squamous cell carcinoma. The CDR3 loop reads CSVVGYYEQYF. The DNA sequence is TGCAGCGTTGTTGGATATTACGAGCAGTACTTC.